The present TCR beta chain was sequenced within a study of tumor-infiltrating lymphocytes in primary liver carcinoma. Looking at the study overall: Patients of both sexes were 30 to 69 years old.

Germline loops: CDR1 SQVTM, CDR2 ANQGSEA. The CDR3 totals 11 residues. Details on this clonotype: An end of the junction does not agree with germline; a read error may underlie this.

Both blood RNA, taken from unsorted whole blood, and germline DNA were extracted. TCR beta cDNA came from about 450 ng total RNA, primed with a constant-region primer. It was through three nested multiplex PCR rounds of slightly modified ARM-PCR that TCR beta libraries arose. A C-beta reverse primer and TRBV1-TRBV30 forward primers served in each of the first two PCR rounds, at 9 to 10 cycles apiece. TCRdb reanalysed the multiplex PCR reads using MiXCR and keeps one entry per CDR3 protein. The table shows fewer than 250,000 distinct CDR3 sequences, with around three fifths occurring only once. The sequenced sample consisted of peripheral blood. This chain joins TRBV29-1 and TRBJ2-1; 8 bases match TRBD2. The sequence was obtained from a woman aged 55 to 70 with primary liver carcinoma and hepatitis B virus infection. The CDR3 spells CGVGRGGVQFF. The CDR3 region has the DNA TGCGGCGTGGGCCGGGGGGGTGTGCAGTTCTTC.